These 14 T cell receptor beta chains were sequenced from one sample in a study of blood T cells in healthy people across ages. A second PCR, run for roughly 7 to 12 cycles, used a sample-barcoded 5' primer plus a J-beta primer mix. TCRdb analysed the 5' RACE reads with MiXCR anew, one entry per CDR3 protein. The sample has 700,000 to 950,000 distinct CDR3 sequences; 58% are singletons. What was sequenced was blood. The receptors stem from a man aged 30 to 45 in good health.

CDR3 in amino acids: CASSLTAGLAMGELFF. The CDR3 bases are TGTGCCAGCAGCTTAACGGCGGGACTAGCTATGGGGGAGCTGTTTTTT. The rearrangement links TRBV11-2 to TRBJ2-2; 9 bases map to TRBD2. Germline V CDR1 and CDR2: SGHAT, FQNNGV. V gave up 2 bases and J gave up 8 bases; unmatched junction bases: 9. The CDR3 runs to 16 residues. The full variable domain, its missing parts supplied by reference TRBV11-2 and TRBJ2-2, is EAGVAQSPRYKIIEKRQSVAFWCNPISGHATLYWYQQILGQGPKLLIQFQNNGVVDDSQLPKDRFSAERLKGVDSTLKIQPAKLEDSAVYLCASSLTAGLAMGELFFGEGSRLTVL.

V and J are TRBV7-2 and TRBJ2-3; tentative D call: TRBD2 (6 bases). Germline V gene data show CDR1 as SGHTA and CDR2 as FQGNSA. The CDR3 spans 14 residues. Trimming removed 5 bases from V and 5 bases from J, with 14 bases in between. CDR3 residues: CASSRLVSKDTQYF. The CDR3 coding sequence is TGTGCCAGCAGCCGACTAGTGTCCAAAGATACGCAGTATTTT.

This clonotype showed up many times. This chain joins TRBV18 and TRBJ2-5; 9 bases fit TRBD2. Trimming took 6 bases from V and 2 from J; bases not matched to a gene: 7. The CDR3 loop spans 15 amino acids. Germline loops: CDR1 KGHSH, CDR2 LQKENI. The CDR3 DNA is TGTGCCAGCTCTCCAATCACTAGCGGGCAAGAGACCCAGTACTTC. It specifies CASSPITSGQETQYF.

The J gene is TRBJ2-1, the V gene TRBV29-1; a weak D match, TRBD1 (5 bases). The CDR3 extends over 13 amino acids. With 2 bases removed from V and 6 bases from J, the gap between germline ends came to 11 bases. The germline gives CDR1 SQVTM, CDR2 ANQGSEA. For the CDR3, the DNA is TGCAGCGTTGAACGAATCCAGGGCAATGAGCAGTTCTTC. This codes for CSVERIQGNEQFF.

The CDR3 sequence is CSVEDTGSYGYTF. CDR3 sequence (DNA): TGCAGCGTTGAGGATACAGGGTCCTATGGCTACACCTTC. The rearrangement joins TRBV29-1 to TRBJ1-2; a weak D match, TRBD1 (6 bases). CDR1 is SQVTM and CDR2 is ANQGSEA in the germline V gene. Deletions cut 3 bases from V and 4 bases from J, with 12 bases between. This CDR3 has 13 amino acids.

The V call is TRBV12-3 or TRBV12-4, the J call TRBJ2-7; 11 bases are shared with TRBD2. This CDR3 has 15 residues. With V trimmed by 6 bases and J by 1 base, 5 bases remained unmatched. Here the CDR3 reads CASSHASGRSYEQYF. CDR3 bases: TGTGCCAGCAGCCATGCTAGCGGGAGGTCCTACGAGCAGTACTTC.

The chain uses TRBV20-1 and TRBJ2-3; 11 positions agree with TRBD2. The CDR3 covers 15 residues. V lost 6 bases to trimming and J lost 2 bases; unmatched junction nucleotides: 7. From germline, CDR1 is DFQATT and CDR2 SNEGSKA (reference sequence). CDR3 coding DNA: TGCAGTGCAACCGTAGCGGGAGGGAACACAGATACGCAGTATTTT. This encodes CSATVAGGNTDTQYF.

The CDR3 DNA follows: TGTGCCAGCAGCGATTTAACGGGCAAGAACACCGGGGAGCTGTTTTTT. As protein: CASSDLTGKNTGELFF. This sequence joins TRBV7-9 and TRBJ2-2, with unresolved D. Trimming removed 5 bases from V and 1 base from J, with 14 bases in between. Germline V lookup: CDR1 SEHNR, CDR2 FQNEAQ (reference sequence). The CDR3 totals 16 residues.

The chain couples TRBV11-2 to TRBJ2-7, with 13 positions matching TRBD2. The DNA end is a closer match to TRBJ2-5, so the J assignment may be wrong. Germline CDR1 reads SGHAT; CDR2 reads FQNNGV. CDR3 size: 15 residues. This CDR3 reads CASSGLAGVEETQYF. The CDR3 DNA sequence: TGTGCCAGCAGCGGACTAGCGGGAGTAGAGGAGACCCAGTACTTC.

This chain joins TRBV2 and TRBJ2-5; D is undetermined. The CDR3 totals 11 residues. The V gene's germline CDR1 is SNHLY and CDR2 FYNNEI. Between the trimmed V and J ends, which lost 7 bases and 3 bases, there was a span of 6 bases. In nucleotides, the CDR3 is TGTGCCAGCAACCGGAAAGAGACCCAGTACTTC. Residues: CASNRKETQYF.

This chain uses TRBV27 with TRBJ2-1, with D uncertain. The J call may be faulty, since TRBJ2-7 better matches the DNA end. CDR3 size: 15 residues. The V gene's germline CDR1 is MNHEY and CDR2 SMNVEV (reference sequence). The CDR3 here is CASSFAGNSYNEQYF. CDR3 DNA sequence: TGTGCCAGCAGTTTTGCAGGAAACTCCTACAATGAGCAGTACTTC.

The rearrangement links TRBV20-1 to TRBJ2-5; TRBD2 is a possible D gene (6 bases). Trimming cost V 4 bases and J 3 bases, with 21 bases left between them. The CDR3 sequence is 16 residues long. The V gene's germline CDR1 is DFQATT and CDR2 SNEGSKA (reference sequence). CDR3 residues: CSAKPPGRETKETQYF. The CDR3 nucleotides are TGCAGTGCTAAACCCCCGGGACGGGAGACAAAAGAGACCCAGTACTTC.

This clonotype was recorded a few times. The V call is TRBV20-1, the J call TRBJ1-2; D not certain. With 5 bases removed from V and 1 base from J, the gap between germline ends came to 14 bases. The CDR3 extends over 14 amino acids. CDR1 and CDR2 from the germline V gene are DFQATT and SNEGSKA (reference sequence). The CDR3 reads CSAVGAADNYGYTF. In DNA form, the CDR3 reads TGCAGTGCTGTAGGAGCAGCCGATAACTATGGCTACACCTTC.

This chain connects TRBV29-1 to TRBJ2-5, with a possible D match to TRBD1 (6 bases). V dropped 7 bases and J dropped 11 bases, with 20 bases sitting between them. The CDR3 consists of 12 residues. Germline CDR1 reads SQVTM; CDR2 reads ANQGSEA. The CDR3 DNA sequence: TGCAGCGCCAACAGGGATTCCCACGGGCAGTACTTC. Translating it yields CSANRDSHGQYF.